This entry lists 10 T cell receptor beta chains sequenced from one sample in a study of blood T cell repertoires in COVID-19. Measured with immunoSEQ multiplex PCR; TCRdb has only the in-frame clones, and not every one. The sample shows around 32,000 clones, approximately 83% of them seen only once. The sample comprised peripheral blood. These receptor sequences come from an elderly woman with active or convalescent COVID-19.

The J gene is TRBJ1-1, the V gene TRBV5-8, with TRBD1 matching 8 bases. This CDR3 spans 15 amino acids. Unmatched junction bases numbered 7, after V lost 5 bases and J lost 1 base. Germline V gene lookup returns CDR1 SGHTS and CDR2 YDEGEE. The CDR3 is CASRKTGVGNTEAFF. For the CDR3, the DNA is TGTGCCAGCAGAAAGACAGGGGTCGGGAACACTGAAGCTTTCTTT.

This clone has only a few counts. V and J are TRBV5-6 and TRBJ2-3, with 7 bases identical to TRBD1. The CDR3 consists of 16 residues. The germline gives CDR1 SGHDT, CDR2 YYEEEE. The V gene end was trimmed by 2 bases and the J gene end by 2 bases; junction bases not matched to a gene: 8. The DNA of the CDR3 is TGTGCCAGCAGCTTACATCGGGACAGAAACACAGATACGCAGTATTTT. It yields the protein CASSLHRDRNTDTQYF.

The chain is built from TRBV3-1 (or the pseudogene TRBV3-2) and TRBJ2-3; D unresolved. The V gene's germline CDR1 is LGHDT and CDR2 YNNKEL (reference sequence). The CDR3 runs to 16 residues. V lost 1 base and J 4 bases, leaving 15 bases between the germline ends. The CDR3 DNA is TGTGCCAGCAGCCAAGCCCCCCTCTCTCCCCCAGATACGCAGTATTTT. It translates to CASSQAPLSPPDTQYF.

The chain couples TRBV28 to TRBJ2-1; 7 bases fit TRBD2. With V trimmed by 5 bases and J by 4 bases, 23 bases remained unmatched. This CDR3 is built from 20 residues. Germline V gene data show CDR1 as MDHEN and CDR2 as SYDVKM. CDR3 bases: TGTGCCAGCAGTCCCCCTCCGACACGACTAGCCTCGACTTTTTACAATGAGCAGTTCTTC. Protein sequence: CASSPPPTRLASTFYNEQFF.

The CDR3, as DNA: TGTGCCAGCACCTACCTTCAGGGGCCCTACGAGCAGTACTTC. Protein product: CASTYLQGPYEQYF. The V call is TRBV6-5, the J call TRBJ2-7, with D maybe TRBD1 (6 bases). The CDR3 contains 14 residues. V shed 7 bases and J shed 2 bases, with 15 bases lying between them. Germline CDR1 and CDR2: MNHEY and SVGAGI.

V is TRBV5-6 and J is TRBJ2-1; maybe TRBD2 (7 bases). The CDR3 contains 18 residues. The germline V gene encodes CDR1 SGHDT and CDR2 YYEEEE. V was trimmed by 1 base and J by 0 bases, leaving 17 bases between them. The CDR3 DNA reads TGTGCCAGCAGCTTGTGGGTGGGAGGGGGAAGCTCCTACAATGAGCAGTTCTTC. Its translation: CASSLWVGGGSSYNEQFF.

The chain links TRBV29-1 to TRBJ2-7; D gene ambiguous. The germline CDR1 and CDR2 sequences are SQVTM and ANQGSEA. This CDR3 has 13 amino acids. The V gene lost 4 bases and the J gene lost 2 bases, with 12 bases spanning the gap. CDR3 protein: CSVVLAPTYEQYF. In DNA form, the CDR3 reads TGCAGCGTTGTCTTAGCTCCAACCTACGAGCAGTACTTC.

The rearrangement uses TRBV12-5 and TRBJ2-3, with 12 bases matching TRBD2. CDR3 length: 16 residues. V lost 1 base and J lost 6; bases outside the gene matches: 5. Looked up from germline, CDR1 is LGHNT and CDR2 is FRNRAP. CDR3 coding DNA: TGTGCTAGTGGTTTGGGACTAGCGGGAGAAGGGGATACGCAGTATTTT. It is translated as CASGLGLAGEGDTQYF.

This chain connects TRBV10-3 to TRBJ2-1, with 11 positions matching TRBD2. The CDR3 has 16 amino acids. The V gene end was trimmed by 6 bases and the J gene end by 0 bases; junction bases not matched to a gene: 4. Germline V CDR1 and CDR2: ENHRY, SYGVKD. This CDR3 is CAIRSTSGVSYNEQFF. The DNA for the CDR3 is TGTGCCATCAGGTCGACTAGCGGGGTCTCCTACAATGAGCAGTTCTTC.

This clone has just one count. V usage is TRBV28 and J usage is TRBJ2-7, with 9 bases matching TRBD1. CDR3 length: 15 residues. V trimming: 5 bases; J trimming: 6 bases; junction bases outside the gene matches: 11. Per germline, CDR1 MDHEN and CDR2 SYDVKM. In nucleotides, the CDR3 is TGTGCCAGCAGTGGGGGGGACAGGGCTAGGTTCGAGCAGTACTTC. Protein product: CASSGGDRARFEQYF. Full variable domain (remainder filled in from reference TRBV28 and TRBJ2-7): DVKVTQSSRYLVKRTGEKVFLECVQDMDHENMFWYRQDPGLGLRLIYFSYDVKMKEKGDIPEGYSVSREKKERFSLILESASTNQTSMYLCASSGGDRARFEQYFGPGTRLTVT.